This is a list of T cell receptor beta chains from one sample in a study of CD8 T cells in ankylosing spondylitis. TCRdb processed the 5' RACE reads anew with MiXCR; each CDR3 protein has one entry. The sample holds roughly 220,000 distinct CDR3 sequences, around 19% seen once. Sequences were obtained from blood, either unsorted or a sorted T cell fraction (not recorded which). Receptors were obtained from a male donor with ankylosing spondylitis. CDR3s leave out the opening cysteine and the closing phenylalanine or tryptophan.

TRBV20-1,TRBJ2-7,SARDIYSSGSMYEQY
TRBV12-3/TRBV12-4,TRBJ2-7,ASSSGGDEQY
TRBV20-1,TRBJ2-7,SARDLEGSVVEQY
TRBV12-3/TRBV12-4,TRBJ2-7,ASSLPPSGQY
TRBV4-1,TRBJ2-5,ASSQDPRGGETQY
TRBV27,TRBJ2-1,ASTPVLSQLAGAYNEQF
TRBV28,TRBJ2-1,ASSLDDSSYNEQF
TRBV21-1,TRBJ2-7,ASKGQDYEQY
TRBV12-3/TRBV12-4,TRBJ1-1,ASRSTGEYTEAF
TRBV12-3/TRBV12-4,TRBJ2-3,ASSFTRTDTQY
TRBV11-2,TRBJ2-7,ASSLGDWDNSYEQY
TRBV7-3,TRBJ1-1,ASSPSTSGTEAF
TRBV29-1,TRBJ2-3,SVELPGQEADTQY
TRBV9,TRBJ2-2,ASSPTGSLNTGELF
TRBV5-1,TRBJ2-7,ASSWAGARYEQY
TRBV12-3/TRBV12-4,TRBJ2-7,ASSDSQGYEQY
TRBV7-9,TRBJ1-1,ASSYPGGQFEAF
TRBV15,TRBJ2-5,ATSNEEEQETQY
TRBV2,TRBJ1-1,ASRQKGDTEAF
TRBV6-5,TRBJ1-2,ASSYGRYYGYT
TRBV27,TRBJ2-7,ASSANRGPYGEQY
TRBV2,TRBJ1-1,ASSERDNTEAF
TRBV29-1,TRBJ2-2,SVKDRGRDTGELF
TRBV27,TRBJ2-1,ASSLFSGRSYNEQF
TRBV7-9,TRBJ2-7,ASSSRDSGAYEQY
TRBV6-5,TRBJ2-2,ASSYSGSTGELF
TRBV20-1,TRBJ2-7,SAINRPPGNYEQY
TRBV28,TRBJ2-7,ASSFRLTVSYEQY
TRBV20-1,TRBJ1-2,SARDGAGLWKGYT
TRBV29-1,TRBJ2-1,SVLRVGDEGYNEQF
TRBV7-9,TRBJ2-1,ASSSGDRGFSYNEQF
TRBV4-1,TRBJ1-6,ASSQGDRMNSPLH
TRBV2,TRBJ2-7,ASSTSGALIEEQY
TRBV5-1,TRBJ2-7,ASSPGRTSGYEQY
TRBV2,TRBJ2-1,ASSFHSTEQF
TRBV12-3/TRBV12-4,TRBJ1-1,ASSLTPAGNTEAF
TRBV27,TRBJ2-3,ASSSTSGRATITDTQY
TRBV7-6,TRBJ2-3,ASSFEPPLGRSTDTQY
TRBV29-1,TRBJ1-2,SVVGGKGGYT
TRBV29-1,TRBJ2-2,RDQDRGRSGELF
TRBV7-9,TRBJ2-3,ASSLDLAGVGDTQY
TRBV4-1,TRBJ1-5,ASSQYMSGNQPQH
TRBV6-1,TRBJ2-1,ASSEPGQFNEQF
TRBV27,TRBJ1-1,ASSLRGHGGTEAF
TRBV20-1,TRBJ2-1,SASGGAGWVSYNEQF
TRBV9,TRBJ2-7,ASSISTGLDYEQY
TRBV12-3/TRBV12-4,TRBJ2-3,ASSSGTSTDTQY
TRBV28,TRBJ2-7,ASSLRGQGLSYEQY
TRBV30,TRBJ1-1,AYQGGPEAF
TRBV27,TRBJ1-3,ASSLSWRSGNTIY
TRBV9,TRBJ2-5,ASSVGTGVQETQY
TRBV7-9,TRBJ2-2,ASSKATASADTGELF
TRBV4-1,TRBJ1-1,ASSQDGLGVNTEAF
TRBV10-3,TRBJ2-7,AISEGSSYEQY
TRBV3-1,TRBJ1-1,ASSHQLNTEAF
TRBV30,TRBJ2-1,AWSVPSNEQF
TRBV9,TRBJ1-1,ASTPSGYWDTEAF